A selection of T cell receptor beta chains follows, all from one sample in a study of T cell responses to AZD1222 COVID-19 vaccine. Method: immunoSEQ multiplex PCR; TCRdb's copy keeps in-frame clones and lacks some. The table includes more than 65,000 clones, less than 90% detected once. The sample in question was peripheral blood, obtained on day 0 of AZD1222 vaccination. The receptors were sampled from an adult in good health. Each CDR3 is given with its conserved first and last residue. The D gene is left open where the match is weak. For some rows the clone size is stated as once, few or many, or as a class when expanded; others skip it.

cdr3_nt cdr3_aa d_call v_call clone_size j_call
TGTGCCAGCAGTTTATACAGCGATACGCAGTATTTT CASSLYSDTQYF . TRBV28 few TRBJ2-3
TGTGCCAGCAGCCTGGAAGGGACCTCCTACAATGAGCAGTTCTTC CASSLEGTSYNEQFF . TRBV6-6 . TRBJ2-1
TGTGCCAGCTCAACCCAGGGGGGATGGGACGAGCAGTACTTC CASSTQGGWDEQYF . TRBV18 . TRBJ2-7
TGCAGCGCTACAGGGGCCCTTGTTGGCACTGAAGCTTTCTTT CSATGALVGTEAFF TRBD1 TRBV29-1 . TRBJ1-1
TGTGCCAGCAGTGCCGCCGGGACTTCTAATGGCTACACCTTC CASSAAGTSNGYTF . TRBV28 . TRBJ1-2
TGTGCCAGCCAAAACCCCGGAAACACCATATATTTT CASQNPGNTIYF . TRBV19 . TRBJ1-3
TGTGCCAGCAGCTTATCCCGGGACAGGGTGTTTGCTGGCTACACCTTC CASSLSRDRVFAGYTF TRBD1 TRBV11-3 . TRBJ1-2
TGTGCCTGGAGTAACCGGGGGGGCGGCACCGGGGAGCTGTTTTTT CAWSNRGGGTGELFF TRBD2 TRBV30 . TRBJ2-2
TGTGCCAGTCGTGTCCAGGGGTCTGGAAACACCATATATTTT CASRVQGSGNTIYF . TRBV19 . TRBJ1-3
TGTGCCAGCAGTTCAGGATCGGACAGCTCCCCTGAAGCTTTCTTT CASSSGSDSSPEAFF . TRBV28 . TRBJ1-1
TGTGCCAGCAGCCTAGACAGGGTTTCTGAAGCTTTCTTT CASSLDRVSEAFF TRBD1 TRBV5-6 . TRBJ1-1
TGTGCCAGCAGCCCGAGACTAGCGGGAGGGAACAATGAGCAGTTCTTC CASSPRLAGGNNEQFF TRBD2 TRBV6-2/TRBV6-3 . TRBJ2-1
TGTGCCAGCAGCTTTCGACAGGGAGGCGACACTGAAGCTTTCTTT CASSFRQGGDTEAFF TRBD1 TRBV9 once TRBJ1-1
TGTGCCAGCAGCTTAGCGCGGGGACAGGCCCAGGATGAGCAGTTCTTC CASSLARGQAQDEQFF TRBD1 TRBV7-9 . TRBJ2-1
TGCGCCAGCAGCTTGGGGACAGGGGCCACAGATACGCAGTATTTT CASSLGTGATDTQYF TRBD1 TRBV5-1 . TRBJ2-3
TGCGCCAGCAGCCGGACAGGGGGTCTCAATCAGCCCCAGCATTTT CASSRTGGLNQPQHF TRBD1 TRBV5-1 . TRBJ1-5
TGTGCCAGCAGAACCGGGACAGGGGGGACTGAAGCTTTCTTT CASRTGTGGTEAFF TRBD1 TRBV7-2 . TRBJ1-1
TGTGCCAGCAGCTTAAGGGCAGGGTGGCATGAGCAGTTCTTC CASSLRAGWHEQFF . TRBV11-3 . TRBJ2-1
TGCAGCGTTGATCAGGGTTCTGGCTACACCTTC CSVDQGSGYTF . TRBV29-1 few TRBJ1-2
TGTGCCAGCTCACCCCAGGGGCTTATGGACAATGAGCAGTTCTTC CASSPQGLMDNEQFF . TRBV18 . TRBJ2-1
TGTGCCACCAGGACAGTTATGGGCGAGCAGTACTTC CATRTVMGEQYF . TRBV15 . TRBJ2-7
TGTGCCAGTAGTATCACAGGGATAGGTAATCAGCCCCAGCATTTT CASSITGIGNQPQHF . TRBV19 . TRBJ1-5
TGTGCCAGCAGGCCCATCCTTATGAACACTGAAGCTTTCTTT CASRPILMNTEAFF . TRBV11-2 . TRBJ1-1
TGTGCCAGCAGTTTATTAGCCGACTCCTACGAGCAGTACTTC CASSLLADSYEQYF . TRBV28 . TRBJ2-7
TGTGCCACCAGTGACGCAACCAACCGGGCTCAAGAGACCCAGTACTTC CATSDATNRAQETQYF . TRBV24-1 . TRBJ2-5
TGTGCCAGCAGGCCGACAGGGGGATATGAAAAACTGTTTTTT CASRPTGGYEKLFF TRBD1 TRBV27 . TRBJ1-4
TGTGCCAGCAGCGCACCCGGGACACTGAACACTGAAGCTTTCTTT CASSAPGTLNTEAFF . TRBV11-2 once TRBJ1-1